Presented here are 12 T cell receptor beta chains from one specimen sequenced in a study of T cell clonality in common variable immunodeficiency. The assay was immunoSEQ multiplex PCR, and TCRdb's table has in-frame clones only and misses some. This sample includes 50,000 to 60,000 clones with no singletons; its ten biggest clones take up under 0.9%. The source material was peripheral blood mononuclear cells. The source of these receptors is a person aged 18-70 years in good health.

This clone appeared a few times. The read comes to an end 3 residues before the CDR3 does, leaving the germline J gene to fill in the end. V and J are TRBV30 and TRBJ1-4, with D maybe TRBD1 (5 bases). The length of the CDR3 is 14 residues. CDR1 and CDR2 from the germline V gene are GTSNPN and SVGIG (reference sequence). Partial CDR3 DNA: TGTGCCTGGGGAGTAAGGGGAAGCGATTCACCA. Encoded protein: CAWGVRGSDSP. The full-length CDR3 reads as CAWGVRGSDSPLFF.

This clone was picked up many times. The read ends 3 residues early relative to the CDR3; the germline J gene fills the gap. The chain is built from TRBV29-1 and TRBJ1-1; D not certain. The CDR3 totals 12 residues. The germline V gene has CDR1 SQVTM and CDR2 ANQGSEA. V was trimmed by 2 bases and J by 5 bases, leaving 9 bases between them. The sequenced CDR3 bases are TGCAGCGTTGAAAGCTCTGGTACTGAA. As protein: CSVESSGTE. The entire CDR3 protein is CSVESSGTEAFF.

This clone has a count of ten or more. The read terminates 3 residues ahead of where the CDR3 ends, so the germline J gene completes it. This chain connects TRBV27 to TRBJ2-3; unclear D gene. CDR1 and CDR2 (germline): MNHEY, SMNVEV (reference sequence). Deletions cut 4 bases from V and 4 bases from J, with 12 bases between. This CDR3 has 14 amino acids. The DNA read from the CDR3 is TGTGCCAGCAGTTCGATGACAAGACCAGATACG. Translation gives CASSSMTRPDT. The entire CDR3 is CASSSMTRPDTQYF.

This clone was recorded a few times. The CDR3 is cut off 3 residues early in the read; its end comes from the germline J gene. The chain links TRBV6-2 or TRBV6-3 to TRBJ2-4; 8 positions match TRBD1. Germline values: CDR1 MNHEY, CDR2 SVGEGT. The CDR3 covers 16 residues. CDR3 region: CASSYPPGTGDYGQYF. Partial CDR3 DNA: TGTGCCAGCAGTTACCCCCCAGGGACAGGAGACTATGGT.

Ten or more counts support this clone. CDR3 region: CASSQEGSPAEGYTF. CDR3 DNA (partial): TGCGCCAGCAGCCAAGAAGGATCCCCGGCGGAAGGC. The chain is built from TRBV4-1 and TRBJ1-2; D is unclear. The read ends 3 residues early relative to the CDR3; the germline J gene fills the gap. Germline V gene sequence: CDR1 MGHRA, CDR2 YSYEKL. The CDR3 has 15 amino acids.

The table lists this clone with many counts. With the read ending 3 residues before the CDR3 end, the germline J gene is used to fill in that end. The rearrangement links TRBV7-9 to TRBJ1-6, with D tentatively TRBD1 (6 bases). This CDR3 has 15 residues. CDR1 and CDR2 from the germline V gene are SEHNR and FQNEAQ (reference sequence). V gave up 9 bases and J gave up 2 bases, with 14 bases separating them. CDR3 DNA (partial): TGTGCCAGTCAGGGGTGGACAGCCTATAATTCACCC. Translation: CASQGWTAYNSP. The complete CDR3 sequence is CASQGWTAYNSPLHF.

This clone was seen repeatedly, ten times or more. The CDR3 goes on 3 residues after the read ends, and that part is filled in from the germline J gene. The chain recombines TRBV5-1 with TRBJ2-5; 13 bases fit TRBD2. CDR3 length equals 16 residues. The trim removed 4 bases at V and 4 bases at J, leaving 7 bases unmatched. CDR1 is SGHRS and CDR2 is YFSETQ in the germline V gene. This chain's CDR3 is CASSGMGLAGLETQYF. Partial CDR3 DNA: TGCGCCAGCAGCGGGATGGGACTAGCGGGGTTAGAGACC.

In its sample, this clone was seen many times. The CDR3 DNA, read in part, is TGTGCCAGCAGTGGGGACACCTATGGC. This sequence encodes CASSGDTYG. The complete CDR3 reads CASSGDTYGYTF. The V call is TRBV2, the J call TRBJ1-2, with D possibly matching TRBD1 (6 bases). Read sequence stops 3 residues before the CDR3 end, and the germline J gene provides the missing end. With 4 bases removed from V and 4 bases from J, the gap between germline ends came to 7 bases. Germline loops: CDR1 SNHLY, CDR2 FYNNEI. This CDR3 is 12 amino acids long. Based on the CDR3 plus reference TRBV2 and TRBJ1-2, the full variable domain is EPEVTQTPSHQVTQMGQEVILRCVPISNHLYFYWYRQILGQKVEFLVSFYNNEISEKSEIFDDQFSVERPDGSNFTLKIRSTKLEDSAMYFCASSGDTYGYTFGSGTRLTVV.

This clone was detected a few times. The CDR3 goes on 3 residues after the read ends, and that part is filled in from the germline J gene. This rearrangement joins TRBV2 to TRBJ2-3, with TRBD2 matching over 14 bases. The CDR3 spans 16 residues. V was clipped by 4 bases and J by 1 base; unmatched bases: 1. Germline lookup yields CDR1 SNHLY and CDR2 FYNNEI. The CDR3 sequence is CASSGLAGGGTDTQYF. Incomplete CDR3 DNA: TGTGCCAGCAGTGGACTAGCGGGGGGGGGCACAGATACG.

This clone was counted ten times or more. The read falls 3 residues short of the CDR3 end, and the missing part is taken from the germline J gene. The chain employs TRBV20-1 and TRBJ1-4; D may be TRBD1 (6 bases). Trimming pared 8 bases from V and 2 bases from J, leaving 9 bases between. Germline V gene lookup returns CDR1 DFQATT and CDR2 SNEGSKA (reference sequence). CDR3 size: 12 residues. The CDR3 loop is CSFQGTNEKLFF. The sequenced part of the CDR3 DNA is TGCAGTTTTCAGGGGACTAATGAAAAA.

CDR3 residues: CASSETYEDLGQGYGQYF. The covered CDR3 bases are TGTGCCAGCAGTGAAACCTACGAGGATTTAGGACAGGGCTATGGT. This chain uses TRBV6-1 with TRBJ2-4; 8 bases match TRBD1. The missing CDR3 end, 3 residues past where the read stops, is filled in from the germline J gene. CDR3 size: 18 residues. Germline V gene sequence: CDR1 MNHNS, CDR2 SASEGT.

This clone came up many times. The read ends 3 residues early relative to the CDR3; the germline J gene fills the gap. The V call is TRBV6-2 or TRBV6-3, the J call TRBJ1-4, with 7 nucleotides matching TRBD1. V lost 4 bases and J lost 5; bases outside the gene matches: 4. Germline CDR1 is MNHEY and CDR2 is SVGEGT. The CDR3 covers 14 residues. This CDR3 is CASSSGTVNEKLFF. CDR3 DNA, as far as it was read: TGTGCCAGCAGTTCCGGGACAGTAAATGAAAAA.